This T cell receptor beta chain was captured in a study of cytomegalovirus exposure and HLA in healthy donors (dated by TCRdb to 2016 to 2017). For the study in its entirety: An earlier analysis of several hundred of the donors reported approximately 300 Gb of sequence data and around 120 million unique TCR beta sequences obtained from about 180 million T cells. The study used immunosequencing to profile the T cell repertoires of hundreds of subjects and linked those repertoires to cytomegalovirus serostatus. Approximately 310 gigabases of sequencing data and around 85 million unique TCR sequences made up an early release that covered under 750 HLA-typed donors. Among the roughly 400 genotyped donors, 75% to 90% belonged to the genetic ancestry cluster associated with self-reported Caucasian donors. Both class I and class II loci were covered by HLA typing, at four-digit resolution. Donor age, sex, ethnicity and CMV serostatus were compiled together with the repertoire data. To predict cytomegalovirus infection status, the study brought together high-throughput TCR immunosequencing, statistical association of individual TCRs with disease status, and machine learning. Typing coverage differed by locus: A, B, C, DRB1 and DQB1 were typed in about 629-630 donors, DQA1 in approximately 520, DPA1 in some 600, and DPB1 in approximately 450. Every repertoire in the discovery cohort had been generated on one and the same sequencing platform. Roughly five DR-DQ haplotypes were handled as single units for association and clustering, since linkage in the cohort was strong. Among some 410 genotyped donors of the cohort, an average of roughly 240,000 unique TCR beta nucleotide sequences were sequenced per donor, around 20% of them non-productive. The study aimed to test whether signatures of past pathogen exposure could be identified by cataloging public T cell receptors. In the later analysis, no new phenotypic data were used to find candidate immune exposures; instead, reliance was placed on TCR beta sequences and their occurrence across donors. In an earlier analysis of 500 to 650 of the donors, high-throughput TCR beta sequencing was used to judge whether each TCR beta V gene segment behaved as functional or pseudogenic. In a later analysis, previously published TCR beta repertoires from more than 500 donors were re-analyzed and high-resolution HLA genotyping was added so that TCR occurrence patterns could be studied. A later genetic analysis used genome-wide SNP genotypes for about 65% of the roughly 670 donors, treating that subset as a discovery cohort. A separate validation cohort of 100 to 150 different subjects was used in addition to the approximately 670-subject first cohort.

Findings and caveats that apply to the study as a whole: The earlier analysis of almost 600 of the donors excluded 15 to 20 rarely observed V segments, including chromosome 9 orphons, because counts were too low. The classifier was reported to diagnose cytomegalovirus status with high specificity and sensitivity in both the original and validation cohorts. A cluster of highly shared sequence variants was judged likely to represent a technical artifact of the sequencing pipeline. When HLA alleles, especially DR and DQ, strongly co-occurred, TCR associations were difficult to assign to individual alleles. According to the authors, the approach could potentially be generalized to other disease states and immunological phenotypes. Linkage disequilibrium might explain the correlated functional status among segregating V segments, but an unknown experimental factor could not be ruled out. Because the 87-base-pair reads could not distinguish some IMGT-functional V segments, including TRBV6-2 and TRBV6-3, those segments were excluded. According to a later analysis, parvovirus B19, influenza, CMV and Epstein-Barr virus appeared linked to several top co-occurrence clusters. The only immune exposure information available for the cohort was CMV serostatus. In a later genetic analysis, a missense DCLRE1C variant was associated with V-gene and J-gene trimming of TCR beta chains, and the association was replicated in an independent cohort. Sequencing depth was assumed to be roughly uniform across donors in the presence/absence analyses, though that assumption may not hold. While some public TCRs were present in many individuals, most TCR sequences turned up only very rarely across donors. Specific HLA alleles were associated with 15,000 to 20,000 TCR beta sequences at a false discovery rate of 0.05 in a later analysis. In the study, roughly 160 TCR beta chains were listed as associated with cytomegalovirus. A further reported finding was that TCR beta sequences accurately predicted the HLA-A and HLA-B alleles for most subjects in the first cohort. In an earlier analysis of 500 to 650 of the donors, most TCR beta V segments appeared in productive rearrangements about 87% or about 30% of the time, broadly matching IMGT annotations. In a later analysis, HLA-associated TCR beta chains were found to be more clonally expanded and to have lower generation probabilities than equally common non-associated chains. Compared with the roughly 700-donor mean, donors in an Asian-associated ancestry cluster had fewer N-insertions in productive TCRs, according to a later genetic analysis. Most CMV-associated TCR beta chains appeared to be HLA-restricted in a later analysis, and the HLA associations seemed to be driven largely by CMV exposure. Because HLA typing was unavailable for some donors at each locus, only the typed subset was used in association tests. A few of the identified cytomegalovirus-associated TCR beta chains were confirmed in vitro to be specific for cytomegalovirus antigens. In this cohort, only TCR beta chains were sequenced, and detectable features were limited by the absence of alpha or paired-chain data. In a later analysis, the rate of TCR association differed among HLA loci, with DRB1 alleles having the most associated TCRs and HLA-C alleles having the fewest.

The library relied on the immunoSEQ multiplex PCR assay. For the multiplex PCR, a mixture combining 60 forward primers for TCR Vbeta segments and 13 reverse primers for TCR Jbeta segments was used. The CDR3 region of rearranged TCR beta genes was amplified from genomic DNA by a multiplex PCR assay. The Illumina HiSeq System was used to sequence the amplified TCR beta libraries as 87-base-pair reads. The study's own analysis went as follows. A later analysis counted some 80 million unique TCR beta chains across the 550 to 700 repertoires, and around 9.9 million of these chains were shared by at least two donors. A nearest-neighbor algorithm error-corrected the raw reads and collapsed the reads into unique sequences, merging closely related sequences to remove PCR and sequencing errors. V, D and J gene segments were assigned by aligning CDR3 sequences to IMGT reference sequences. Each retained sequence needed at least a six-nucleotide match to both a V gene segment and a J gene segment. Rearrangements were called productive when the CDR3 lacked stop codons and stayed in frame with V and J; all others were non-productive. Following IMGT convention, CDR3 was defined as the stretch from the second conserved V-encoded cysteine to the conserved J-encoded phenylalanine. In an earlier analysis of around 640 of the donors, sequences lacking an unambiguous match to a single V gene segment were excluded. An earlier analysis of fewer than 750 of the donors classified V segments as functional when productive rearrangements were above 56.7% and as segregating when the standard deviation between donors was above 5%. A statistical classification framework was developed to diagnose cytomegalovirus status using the catalog of TCR beta chain sequences. V and J gene assignment, in a later analysis, came from comparing TCR nucleotide sequences with IMGT/GENE-DB human TR gene sequences. A later analysis assigned CDR3 sequences and most-parsimonious VDJ recombination scenarios with the TCRdist pipeline. In a later analysis, each TCR beta chain was defined by its CDR3 amino acid sequence together with its V-gene family, and reads without a unique V-gene family were excluded. As a way to deal with suspected cross-contamination and a sequencing artifact, a later analysis dropped over 550 nucleotide sequences that were highly shared and had low generation probability. A later analysis calculated a clonal expansion index for each public chain from normalized within-repertoire ranks of inferred template counts. Generation probabilities in a later analysis came from a VDJ recombination model fitted to out-of-frame rearrangements, and those results were checked against IGoR. A later analysis scored TCR-TCR, TCR-HLA and TCR-CMV co-occurrence with hypergeometric tests, applying a repertoire-size bias correction to TCR pairs. False discovery rates were estimated in a later analysis by permuting HLA or CMV assignments 20 times. A later analysis grouped co-occurring TCRs with DBSCAN, adding TCRdist sequence similarity when clustering within HLA-allele-positive subsets. Repertoires with fewer than 30,000 or more than 120,000 public chains, plus five repertoires with anomalous nucleotide sharing, were excluded from co-occurrence clustering. In TCRdb, the immuneACCESS table is reduced to in-frame sequences with V and J assigned. These tables do not hold every clone; where another copy was compared, an unresolved V gene accounts for under half, and the others remain unexplained. V and J calls and clone size are as listed in that table; D and trimming were resolved from the DNA. The data table for this sample lists 150,000 or so clones. The ten top clones hold less than 2% of the sample.

Details on this clone: The antigen this receptor binds is unknown.

CDR1 SGHVS and CDR2 FNYEAQ are derived from the germline V gene. V is pruned by 5 bases and J by 3 bases, leaving 10 bases of the junction without a gene match. Spanning cysteine to phenylalanine, the CDR3 consists of 15 amino acids. Just the 45-base CDR3 DNA is kept, in frame starting at base 1. The cohort was made up of 666 healthy bone marrow donors. All cohort members were sampled while nominally healthy, although unrecorded immune exposures were likely present. The donor tested CMV seronegative and was one of the 352 seronegative cohort members. Each donor provided a peripheral blood sample, and peripheral blood mononuclear cells were used for TCR beta sequencing. The Qiagen DNeasy Blood Extraction Kit was used to extract genomic DNA from the blood cell samples.

Recombination joined TRBV7-6 with TRBJ2-7; a stretch of 7 junction bases matches TRBD2. Sequencing used PBMCs. The sequence derives from a man between 18 and 35 years old in good health and CMV-seronegative. CDR3 protein: CASSDQGGLGYEQYF. The DNA reads TGTGCCAGCAGCGACCAGGGAGGGTTGGGCTACGAGCAGTACTTC. The full variable domain, completed from the reference TRBV7-6 and TRBJ2-7 proteins outside the CDR3, reads GAGVSQSPRYKVTKRGQDVALRCDPISGHVSLYWYRQALGQGPEFLTYFNYEAQQDKSGLPNDRFSAERPEGSISTLTIQRTEQRDSAMYRCASSDQGGLGYEQYFGPGTRLTVT.